This record covers a single T cell receptor (beta chain). CDR1 is LGHDT, CDR2 YNNKEL, per germline (reference sequence). Trimming pared 3 bases from V and 4 bases from J, leaving 12 bases between. The CDR3 contains 15 residues. This record belongs to a study of blood T cell repertoires in COVID-19. Resolution of symptoms, clearance, or two negative PCRs was present in recovered Cohort 3 donors. Sequenced by immunoSEQ multiplex PCR; TCRdb stores in-frame clones only, minus some. Here the sample spans fewer than 500,000 clones, about 87% being singletons. The sequence came from a man between 25 and 39 years old who had recovered from COVID-19. This chain joins TRBV3-1 (or the pseudogene TRBV3-2) and TRBJ2-2; TRBD1 is a possible D gene (5 bases). The sequenced sample was PBMCs or T cells enriched from blood (not recorded which). Here the CDR3 DNA reads TGTGCCAGCAGCCATCCGCAGGGATTCACCGGGGAGCTGTTTTTT. It encodes CASSHPQGFTGELFF.